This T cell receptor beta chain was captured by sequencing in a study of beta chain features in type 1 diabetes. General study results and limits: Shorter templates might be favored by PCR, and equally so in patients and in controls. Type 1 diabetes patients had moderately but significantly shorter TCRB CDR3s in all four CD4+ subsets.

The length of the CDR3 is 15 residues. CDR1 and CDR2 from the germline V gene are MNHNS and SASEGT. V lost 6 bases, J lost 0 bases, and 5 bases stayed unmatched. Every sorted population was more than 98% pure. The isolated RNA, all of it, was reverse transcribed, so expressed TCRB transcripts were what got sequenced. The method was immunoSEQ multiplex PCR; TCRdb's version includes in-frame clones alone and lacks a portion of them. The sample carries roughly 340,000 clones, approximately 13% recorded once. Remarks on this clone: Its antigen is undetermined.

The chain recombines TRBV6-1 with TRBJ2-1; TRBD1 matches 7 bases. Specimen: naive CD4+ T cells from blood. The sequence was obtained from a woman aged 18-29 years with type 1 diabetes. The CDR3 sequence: CASRPTGNSYNEQFF. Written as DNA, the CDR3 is TGTGCCAGCAGGCCGACAGGGAACTCCTACAATGAGCAGTTCTTC.